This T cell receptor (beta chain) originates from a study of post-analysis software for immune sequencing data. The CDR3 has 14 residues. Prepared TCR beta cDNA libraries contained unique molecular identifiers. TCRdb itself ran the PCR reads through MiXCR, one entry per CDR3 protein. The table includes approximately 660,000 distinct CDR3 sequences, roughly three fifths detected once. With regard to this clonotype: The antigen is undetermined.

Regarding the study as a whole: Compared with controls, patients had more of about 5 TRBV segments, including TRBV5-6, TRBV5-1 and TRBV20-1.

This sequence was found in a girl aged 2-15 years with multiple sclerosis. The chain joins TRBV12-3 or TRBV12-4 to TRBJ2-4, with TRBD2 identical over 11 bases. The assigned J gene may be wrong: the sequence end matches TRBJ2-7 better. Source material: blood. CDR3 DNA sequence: TGTGCCAGCACCACTAGCGGGAGATCATACGAGCAGTACTTC. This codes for CASTTSGRSYEQYF.